This T cell receptor beta chain is from a study of siplizumab effects on memory and regulatory T cells. General study results and limits: Memory cells seemed less diverse than naive T cells, which seemed major alloresponse contributors. Where siplizumab was present, mappable alloreactive CD4+ clones averaged approximately 73% Treg-derived, compared with 25% to 30% in controls.

CDR3 size: 13 residues. Germline values: CDR1 KGHSH, CDR2 LQKENI. This clone was seen just once. Its matching antigen is unknown. An end of the junction does not agree with germline; a read error may underlie this. TCRdb's copy holds only in-frame clones and misses some; the assay was immunoSEQ multiplex PCR. The data show about 120,000 clones, just under 95% seen once. The TCR originated in a human donor in good health. The chain couples TRBV18 to TRBJ2-3; no firm D call. The sample was non-Treg CD4+ T cells sorted from blood. The CDR3 loop reads CATEASSTDAQYF. DNA of the CDR3: TGTGCCACAGAGGCCTCGAGCACAGATGCGCAGTATTTT.